A single sample is the source of the 12 T cell receptor beta chains below, sequenced in a study of blood T cell repertoires in COVID-19. This table comes from immunoSEQ multiplex PCR, and its TCRdb copy is limited to in-frame clones, with some not included. The sample includes some 66,000 clones, around 93% of them seen just once. Sequenced input: peripheral blood. These receptors came from a human donor in a cohort sampled during active COVID-19.

The chain is built from TRBV30 and TRBJ1-2, with 7 bases lining up with TRBD1. The CDR3 is 15 amino acids. V dropped 2 bases and J dropped 4; count of bases not matched to a gene: 10. CDR1 and CDR2 from the germline V gene are GTSNPN and SVGIG (reference sequence). For the CDR3, the DNA is TGTGCCTGGAGTCCAGGGGGTCAGCGAAGCTATGGCTACACCTTC. It codes for CAWSPGGQRSYGYTF.

This clone was counted once. The chain couples TRBV10-1 to TRBJ2-3; TRBD2 matches 11 bases. Germline trimming cut 1 base from V and 6 bases from J; bases unmatched to any gene: 6. Germline CDR1 reads WNHNN; CDR2 reads SYGVQD (reference sequence). The CDR3 is 16 residues long. The CDR3 sequence is CASSEFSGGAGDTQYF. CDR3 coding DNA: TGCGCCAGCAGTGAGTTTAGCGGGGGGGCCGGCGATACGCAGTATTTT.

This chain's CDR3 is CASSVASGGFGNEQYF. The DNA for the CDR3 is TGTGCCAGCAGCGTAGCTTCGGGAGGGTTTGGCAACGAGCAGTACTTC. The chain has TRBV9 and TRBJ2-7; TRBD2 matches at 8 bases. In germline, CDR1 is SGDLS, CDR2 YYNGEE. Losses at the gene ends were 0 bases for V and 5 bases for J; bases not matched to a gene: 10. The CDR3 is 16 amino acids.

This clone is a singleton in its sample. Here the CDR3 reads CASSLIMQDTEAFF. In DNA, the CDR3 is TGCGCCAGCAGCTTGATTATGCAGGACACTGAAGCTTTCTTT. This sequence joins TRBV5-1 and TRBJ1-1; the D is unclear. Trimming cost V 1 base and J 3 bases, with 10 bases left between them. The germline CDR1 and CDR2 sequences are SGHRS and YFSETQ. The CDR3 contains 14 residues.

The chain couples TRBV19 to TRBJ2-2; tentatively, D is TRBD1 (5 bases). Trimming left V 6 bases short and J 1 base short, with 6 bases between. The CDR3 covers 13 residues. Germline-derived CDR1 and CDR2 are LNHDA and SQIVND (reference sequence). In DNA, the CDR3 is TGTGCCAGTAGCGGACAGAACACCGGGGAGCTGTTTTTT. This sequence encodes CASSGQNTGELFF. The full variable domain, completed using reference TRBV19 and TRBJ2-2, is DGGITQSPKYLFRKEGQNVTLSCEQNLNHDAMYWYRQDPGQGLRLIYYSQIVNDFQKGDIAEGYSVSREKKESFPLTVTSAQKNPTAFYLCASSGQNTGELFFGEGSRLTVL.

As regards this clone: The sample contains more than one DNA sequence encoding this CDR3. The V gene is TRBV6-5, the J gene TRBJ1-2, with a possible D match to TRBD1 (6 bases). Looked up from germline, CDR1 is MNHEY and CDR2 is SVGAGI. V shed 0 bases and J shed 5 bases, with 7 bases lying between them. The CDR3 has 13 amino acids. This CDR3 is CASSYSRGYGYTF. The CDR3 coding sequence is TGTGCCAGCAGTTACTCTAGGGGGTATGGCTACACCTTC.

A single count supports this clone. This chain connects TRBV11-2 to TRBJ2-7; a weak D match, TRBD1 (5 bases). The CDR3 contains 14 residues. CDR1 SGHAT and CDR2 FQNNGV come from the germline V gene. V lost 2 bases and J lost 7, with 15 bases in between. The CDR3 DNA reads TGTGCCAGCAGCTTAACAGGAACCCCTAGGGAGCAGTACTTC. It specifies CASSLTGTPREQYF.

The V call is TRBV10-2, the J call TRBJ1-1; the D is unclear. The germline gives CDR1 WSHSY, CDR2 SAAADI. V dropped 0 bases and J dropped 1 base, with 9 bases sitting between them. The CDR3 runs to 15 residues. The CDR3 loop reads CASSESTRGNTEAFF. CDR3 bases: TGCGCCAGCAGTGAGTCGACTCGGGGGAACACTGAAGCTTTCTTT.

This chain connects TRBV19 to TRBJ2-2; TRBD1 agrees at 9 bases. This CDR3 has 14 residues. Germline V gene lookup returns CDR1 LNHDA and CDR2 SQIVND (reference sequence). The ends lost 5 bases at V and 7 bases at J; junction bases unmatched: 5. As DNA, the CDR3 is TGTGCCAGTAGTTCCCCGGGACAGGGCGGGGAGCTGTTTTTT. It is translated as CASSSPGQGGELFF.

The chain links TRBV6-2 or TRBV6-3 to TRBJ2-5; 8 bases align to TRBD2. CDR3 length: 16 residues. With V trimmed by 5 bases and J by 5 bases, 13 bases remained unmatched. Germline V gene sequence: CDR1 MNHEY, CDR2 SVGEGT. The CDR3 DNA reads as TGTGCCAGCAGTCCCCGCCCCCCCGGGGGGGAGGAGACCCAGTACTTC. It translates to CASSPRPPGGEETQYF.

In this sample, this clone turned up once. The CDR3 region is CASKQASGNTIYF. The CDR3 nucleotides are TGTGCCAGCAAACAGGCCTCTGGAAACACCATATATTTT. This rearrangement joins TRBV6-5 to TRBJ1-3, with D maybe TRBD1 (5 bases). This CDR3 has 13 residues. Germline V gives CDR1 MNHEY, CDR2 SVGAGI. Trimming stripped 7 bases from V and 0 bases from J, with 7 bases between.

The CDR3 DNA reads TGTGCCAGCTCCCTGGGACTAGCGGGGAACAATGAGCAGTTCTTC. It specifies CASSLGLAGNNEQFF. The chain couples TRBV18 to TRBJ2-1, with 13 bases matching TRBD2. This CDR3 contains 15 residues. Looked up from germline, CDR1 is KGHSH and CDR2 is LQKENI. The ends lost 6 bases at V and 5 bases at J; junction bases unmatched: 4. Full variable domain (rest looked up from reference TRBV18 and TRBJ2-1): NAGVMQNPRHLVRRRGQEARLRCSPMKGHSHVYWYRQLPEEGLKFMVYLQKENIIDESGMPKERFSAEFPKEGPSILRIQQVVRGDSAAYFCASSLGLAGNNEQFFGPGTRLTVL.